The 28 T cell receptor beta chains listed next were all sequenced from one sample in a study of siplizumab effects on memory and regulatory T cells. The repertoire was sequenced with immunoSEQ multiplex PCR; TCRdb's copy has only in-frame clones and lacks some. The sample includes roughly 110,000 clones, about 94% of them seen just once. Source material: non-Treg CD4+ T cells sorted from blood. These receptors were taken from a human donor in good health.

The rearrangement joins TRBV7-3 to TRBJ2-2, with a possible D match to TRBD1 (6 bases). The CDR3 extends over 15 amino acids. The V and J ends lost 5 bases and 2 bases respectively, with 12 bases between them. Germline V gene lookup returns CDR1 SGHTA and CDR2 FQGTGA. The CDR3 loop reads CASSLTGQNTGELFF. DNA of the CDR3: TGTGCCAGCAGCCTGACGGGACAAAACACCGGGGAGCTGTTTTTT.

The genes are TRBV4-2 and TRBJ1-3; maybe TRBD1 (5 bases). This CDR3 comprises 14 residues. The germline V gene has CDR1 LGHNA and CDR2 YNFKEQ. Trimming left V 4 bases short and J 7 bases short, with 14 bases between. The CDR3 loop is CASSRPGTDNTIYF. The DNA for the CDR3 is TGTGCCAGCAGCCGCCCCGGGACGGACAACACCATATATTTT.

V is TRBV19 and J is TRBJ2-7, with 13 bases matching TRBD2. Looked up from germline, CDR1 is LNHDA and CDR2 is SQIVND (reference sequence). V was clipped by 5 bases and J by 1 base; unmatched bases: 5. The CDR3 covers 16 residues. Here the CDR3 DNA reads TGTGCCAGTAGTGCTTCACTAGCGGGGGGGTCCTACGAGCAGTACTTC. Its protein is CASSASLAGGSYEQYF.

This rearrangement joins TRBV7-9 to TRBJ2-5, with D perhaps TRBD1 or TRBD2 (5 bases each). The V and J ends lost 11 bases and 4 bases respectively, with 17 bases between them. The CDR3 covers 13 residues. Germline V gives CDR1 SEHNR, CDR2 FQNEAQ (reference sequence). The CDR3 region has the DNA TGTGCCCGGGCGGGCAGTGGGGGAGAGACCCAGTACTTC. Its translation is CARAGSGGETQYF.

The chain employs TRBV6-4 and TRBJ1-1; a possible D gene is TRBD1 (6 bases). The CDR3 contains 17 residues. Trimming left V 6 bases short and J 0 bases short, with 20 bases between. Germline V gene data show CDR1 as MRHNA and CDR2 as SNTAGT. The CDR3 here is CASSYTQAGHLNTEAFF. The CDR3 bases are TGTGCCAGCAGCTATACTCAAGCGGGACACCTGAACACTGAAGCTTTCTTT.

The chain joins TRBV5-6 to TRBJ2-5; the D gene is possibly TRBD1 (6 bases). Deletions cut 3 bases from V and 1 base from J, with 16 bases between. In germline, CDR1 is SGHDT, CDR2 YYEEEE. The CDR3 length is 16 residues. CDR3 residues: CASSWDLTGTQETQYF. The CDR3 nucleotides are TGTGCCAGCAGCTGGGATTTAACAGGGACCCAAGAGACCCAGTACTTC.

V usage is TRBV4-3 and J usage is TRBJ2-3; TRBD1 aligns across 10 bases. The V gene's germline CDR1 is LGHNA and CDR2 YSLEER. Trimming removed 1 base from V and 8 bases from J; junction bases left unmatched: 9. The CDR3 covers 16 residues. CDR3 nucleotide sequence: TGCGCCAGCAGCCAAGGACGGCCGGGACAGGGGATTACGCAGTATTTT. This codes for CASSQGRPGQGITQYF.

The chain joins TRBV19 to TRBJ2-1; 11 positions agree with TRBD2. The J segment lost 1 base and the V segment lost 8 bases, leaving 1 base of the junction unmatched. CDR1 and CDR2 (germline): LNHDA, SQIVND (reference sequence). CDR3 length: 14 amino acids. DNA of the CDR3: TGTGCCAGTTCTAGCGGGGGGTCCTACAATGAGCAGTTCTTC. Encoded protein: CASSSGGSYNEQFF.

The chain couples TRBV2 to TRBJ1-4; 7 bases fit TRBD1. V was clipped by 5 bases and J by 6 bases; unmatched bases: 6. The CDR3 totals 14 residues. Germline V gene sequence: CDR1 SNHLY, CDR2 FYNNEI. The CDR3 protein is CASSIQGLDEKLFF. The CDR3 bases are TGTGCCAGCAGTATACAGGGGTTGGATGAAAAACTGTTTTTT. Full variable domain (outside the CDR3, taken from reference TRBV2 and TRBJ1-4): EPEVTQTPSHQVTQMGQEVILRCVPISNHLYFYWYRQILGQKVEFLVSFYNNEISEKSEIFDDQFSVERPDGSNFTLKIRSTKLEDSAMYFCASSIQGLDEKLFFGSGTQLSVL.

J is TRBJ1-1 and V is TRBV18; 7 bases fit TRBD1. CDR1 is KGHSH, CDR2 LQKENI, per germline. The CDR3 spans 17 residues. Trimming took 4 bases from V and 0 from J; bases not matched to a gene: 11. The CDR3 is CASSRPQTGRMNTEAFF. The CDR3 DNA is TGTGCCAGCTCACGGCCCCAGACAGGGAGGATGAACACTGAAGCTTTCTTT.

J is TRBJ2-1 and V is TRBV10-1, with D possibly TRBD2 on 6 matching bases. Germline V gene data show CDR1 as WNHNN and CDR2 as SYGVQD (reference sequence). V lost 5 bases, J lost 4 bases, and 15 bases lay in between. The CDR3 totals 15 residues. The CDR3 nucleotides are TGCGCCAGCAGTAGGTCTAGCGTAGCTTACAATGAGCAGTTCTTC. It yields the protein CASSRSSVAYNEQFF.

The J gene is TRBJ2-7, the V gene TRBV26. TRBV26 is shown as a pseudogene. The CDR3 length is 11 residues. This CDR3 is CASSFRGEQYF. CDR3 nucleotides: TGTGCCAGCAGTTTCCGTGGCGAGCAGTACTTC.

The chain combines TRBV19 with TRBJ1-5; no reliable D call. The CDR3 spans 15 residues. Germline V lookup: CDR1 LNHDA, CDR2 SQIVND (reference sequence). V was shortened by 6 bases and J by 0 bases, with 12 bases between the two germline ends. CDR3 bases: TGTGCCAGTAGGACCACAGCAAATAGCAATCAGCCCCAGCATTTT. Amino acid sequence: CASRTTANSNQPQHF.

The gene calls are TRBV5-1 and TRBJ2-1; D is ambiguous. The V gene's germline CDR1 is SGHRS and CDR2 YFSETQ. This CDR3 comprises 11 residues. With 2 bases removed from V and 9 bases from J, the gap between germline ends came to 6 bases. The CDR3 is CASSFHAEQFF. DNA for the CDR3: TGCGCCAGCAGCTTCCACGCTGAGCAGTTCTTC.

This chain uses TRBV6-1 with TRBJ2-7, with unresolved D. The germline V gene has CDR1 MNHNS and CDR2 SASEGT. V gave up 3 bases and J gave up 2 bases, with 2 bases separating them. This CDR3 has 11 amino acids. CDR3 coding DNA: TGTGCCAGCAGTGACCCCTACGAGCAGTACTTC. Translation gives CASSDPYEQYF.

Here the CDR3 reads CASYPGQGDNEQFF. The CDR3 coding sequence is TGTGCCAGCTATCCGGGACAGGGGGACAATGAGCAGTTCTTC. This sequence joins TRBV18 and TRBJ2-1; 11 nucleotides match TRBD1. This CDR3 has 14 amino acids. Germline loops: CDR1 KGHSH, CDR2 LQKENI. Trimming cost V 7 bases and J 5 bases; bases outside gene matches: 4.

The CDR3 DNA sequence: TGTGCCAGCAGCGTTCAAACTCGGGATGAGCAGTTCTTC. It is translated as CASSVQTRDEQFF. This chain uses TRBV5-5 with TRBJ2-1; D is unclear. V dropped 4 bases and J dropped 8 bases, with 13 bases sitting between them. The CDR3 has 13 residues. Germline V gives CDR1 SGHKS, CDR2 YYEKEE (reference sequence).

The CDR3 DNA sequence: TGTGCCAGCAGCTTTTGGGACAGAGAACCTGAAAAACTGTTTTTT. Translation gives CASSFWDREPEKLFF. The rearrangement links TRBV7-2 to TRBJ1-4, with TRBD1 matching 7 bases. The CDR3 contains 15 residues. Germline V lookup: CDR1 SGHTA, CDR2 FQGNSA. J lost 7 bases, V lost 3 bases, and 8 bases had no gene match. The full variable domain, completed using reference TRBV7-2 and TRBJ1-4, is GAGVSQSPSNKVTEKGKDVELRCDPISGHTALYWYRQSLGQGLEFLIYFQGNSAPDKSGLPSDRFSAERTGGSVSTLTIQRTQQEDSAVYLCASSFWDREPEKLFFGSGTQLSVL.

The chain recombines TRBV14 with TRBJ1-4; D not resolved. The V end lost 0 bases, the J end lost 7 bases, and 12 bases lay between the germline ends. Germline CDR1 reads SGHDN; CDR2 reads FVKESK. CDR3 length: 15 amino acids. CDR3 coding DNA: TGTGCCAGCAGCCAAGATAGCGTAGGGCTTGAAAAACTGTTTTTT. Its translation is CASSQDSVGLEKLFF.

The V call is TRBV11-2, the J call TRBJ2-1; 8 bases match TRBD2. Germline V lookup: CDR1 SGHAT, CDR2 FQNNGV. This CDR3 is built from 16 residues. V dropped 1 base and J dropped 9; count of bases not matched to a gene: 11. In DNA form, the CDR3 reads TGTGCCAGCAGCTTAGTGCTGGGGACTAGTTCTGGTGAGCAGTTCTTC. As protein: CASSLVLGTSSGEQFF.

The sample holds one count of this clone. The chain's CDR3 is CSVDLQGAQDGYTF. DNA for the CDR3: TGCAGCGTCGACCTTCAGGGGGCCCAAGATGGCTACACCTTC. The chain has TRBV29-1 and TRBJ1-2, with 8 positions matching TRBD1. J lost 6 bases, V lost 6 bases, and 12 bases had no gene match. Germline V CDR1 and CDR2: SQVTM, ANQGSEA. The CDR3 extends over 14 amino acids. Full variable domain (remainder filled in from reference TRBV29-1 and TRBJ1-2): SAVISQKPSRDICQRGTSLTIQCQVDSQVTMMFWYRQQPGQSLTLIATANQGSEATYESGFVIDKFPISRPNLTFSTLTVSNMSPEDSSIYLCSVDLQGAQDGYTFGSGTRLTVV.

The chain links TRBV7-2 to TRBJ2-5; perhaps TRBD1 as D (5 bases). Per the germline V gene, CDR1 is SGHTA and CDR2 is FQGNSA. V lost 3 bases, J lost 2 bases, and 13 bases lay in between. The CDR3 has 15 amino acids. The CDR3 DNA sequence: TGTGCCAGCAGCTTTAGCCAGGGCCAACAAGAGACCCAGTACTTC. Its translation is CASSFSQGQQETQYF.

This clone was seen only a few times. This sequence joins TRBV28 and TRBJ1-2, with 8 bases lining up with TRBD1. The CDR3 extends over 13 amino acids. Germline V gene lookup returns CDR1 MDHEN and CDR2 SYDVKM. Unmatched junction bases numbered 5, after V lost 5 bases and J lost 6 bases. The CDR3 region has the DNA TGTGCCAGCAGTCCCTGGACAGGGCATGGCTACACCTTC. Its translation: CASSPWTGHGYTF.

This CDR3 reads CASSVAGSGNPYGYTF. The CDR3 nucleotides read TGTGCCAGCAGCGTAGCAGGGTCGGGGAACCCCTATGGCTACACCTTC. This rearrangement joins TRBV9 to TRBJ1-2; possibly TRBD1 for D (5 bases). Germline lookup yields CDR1 SGDLS and CDR2 YYNGEE. CDR3 length equals 16 residues. The germline V and J ends were trimmed by 0 bases and 4 bases, with 16 bases remaining between them. Full variable domain (remainder filled in from reference TRBV9 and TRBJ1-2): DSGVTQTPKHLITATGQRVTLRCSPRSGDLSVYWYQQSLDQGLQFLIQYYNGEERAKGNILERFSAQQFPDLHSELNLSSLELGDSALYFCASSVAGSGNPYGYTFGSGTRLTVV.

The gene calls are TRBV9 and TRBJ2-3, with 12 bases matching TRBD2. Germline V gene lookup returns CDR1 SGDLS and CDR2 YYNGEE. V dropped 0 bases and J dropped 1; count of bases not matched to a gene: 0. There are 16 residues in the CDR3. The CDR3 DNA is TGTGCCAGCAGCGTAGGGACTAGCGGGGGCACAGATACGCAGTATTTT. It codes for CASSVGTSGGTDTQYF. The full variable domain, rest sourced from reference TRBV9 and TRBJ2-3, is DSGVTQTPKHLITATGQRVTLRCSPRSGDLSVYWYQQSLDQGLQFLIQYYNGEERAKGNILERFSAQQFPDLHSELNLSSLELGDSALYFCASSVGTSGGTDTQYFGPGTRLTVL.

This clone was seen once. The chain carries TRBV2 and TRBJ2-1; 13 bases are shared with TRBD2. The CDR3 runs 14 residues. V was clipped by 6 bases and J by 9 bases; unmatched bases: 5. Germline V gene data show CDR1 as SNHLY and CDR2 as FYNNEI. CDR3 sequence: CASRWTSGGSEQFF. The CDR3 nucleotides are TGTGCCAGCAGATGGACTAGCGGGGGAAGTGAGCAGTTCTTC.

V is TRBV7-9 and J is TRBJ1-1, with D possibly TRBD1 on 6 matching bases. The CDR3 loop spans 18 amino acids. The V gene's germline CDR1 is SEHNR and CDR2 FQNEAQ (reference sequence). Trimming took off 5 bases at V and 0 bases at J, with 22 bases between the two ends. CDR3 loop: CASSPSFGQLVMNTEAFF. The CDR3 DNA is TGTGCCAGCAGCCCTTCTTTCGGACAGCTGGTAATGAACACTGAAGCTTTCTTT. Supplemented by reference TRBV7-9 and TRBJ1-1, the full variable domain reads DTGVSQNPRHKITKRGQNVTFRCDPISEHNRLYWYRQTLGQGPEFLTYFQNEAQLEKSRLLSDRFSAERPKGSFSTLEIQRTEQGDSAMYLCASSPSFGQLVMNTEAFFGQGTRLTVV.

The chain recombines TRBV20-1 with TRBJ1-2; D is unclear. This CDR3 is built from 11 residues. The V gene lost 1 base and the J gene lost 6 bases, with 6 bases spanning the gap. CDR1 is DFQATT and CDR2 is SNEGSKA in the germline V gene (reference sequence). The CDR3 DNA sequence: TGCAGTGCTAGAGGGAGCCATGGCTACACCTTC. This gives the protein CSARGSHGYTF.